This is a list of T cell receptor beta chains from one sample in a study of blood T cells in healthy people across ages. MiXCR, applied by TCRdb to the 5' RACE reads, yields one record per CDR3 protein. The repertoire holds roughly 860,000 distinct CDR3 sequences, with around 62% as singletons. What was sequenced was blood. The receptors stem from a man between 25 and 39 years old in good health. Both conserved end residues are part of each CDR3. D genes are given only for firm matches. Clone size, where shown, is once, few, many, or a class for clones that have expanded.

v_call: TRBV12-3/TRBV12-4; clone_size: NA; j_call: TRBJ2-3; d_call: TRBD1; cdr3_nt: TGTGCCAGCAGTTTCTACAGGGGTGTCATAGATACGCAGTATTTT; cdr3_aa: CASSFYRGVIDTQYF
v_call: TRBV6-5; clone_size: NA; j_call: TRBJ1-6; d_call: NA; cdr3_nt: TGTGCCAGCAGTTACTACAGGTCTGGGGAGCCACCCCTCCACTTT; cdr3_aa: CASSYYRSGEPPLHF
v_call: TRBV11-2; clone_size: few; j_call: TRBJ1-6; d_call: TRBD1; cdr3_nt: TGTGCCAGCAGCCCTCATGGCAGGACAGGGTACTCACCCCTCCACTTT; cdr3_aa: CASSPHGRTGYSPLHF
v_call: TRBV7-2; clone_size: few; j_call: TRBJ2-5; d_call: NA; cdr3_nt: TGTGCCAGCAGCCCCGGCGGAGTTTTCCAAGAGACCCAGTACTTC; cdr3_aa: CASSPGGVFQETQYF
v_call: TRBV7-2; clone_size: NA; j_call: TRBJ2-7; d_call: NA; cdr3_nt: TGTGCCAGCAGCTCCCTAGGCGGCAGGGGGGGATACGAGCAGTACTTC; cdr3_aa: CASSSLGGRGGYEQYF
v_call: TRBV3-1; clone_size: NA; j_call: TRBJ2-3; d_call: NA; cdr3_nt: TGTGCCAGCAGCCAAGCTTCACAGTATGCGCAGTATTTT; cdr3_aa: CASSQASQYAQYF
v_call: TRBV20-1; clone_size: NA; j_call: TRBJ2-3; d_call: NA; cdr3_nt: TGCAGTGCAGAAGGACAGACTAGCACAGATACGCAGTATTTT; cdr3_aa: CSAEGQTSTDTQYF
v_call: TRBV7-8; clone_size: NA; j_call: TRBJ2-7; d_call: TRBD1; cdr3_nt: TGTGCCAGCAGCTTATTAGGACAGGGGGGGAGAGGCGAGCAGTACTTC; cdr3_aa: CASSLLGQGGRGEQYF
v_call: TRBV12-3/TRBV12-4; clone_size: NA; j_call: TRBJ2-3; d_call: TRBD1; cdr3_nt: TGTGCCAGCAGTCGGACAGGGGCCACAGATACGCAGTATTTT; cdr3_aa: CASSRTGATDTQYF
v_call: TRBV20-1; clone_size: NA; j_call: TRBJ1-1; d_call: NA; cdr3_nt: TGCAGTGCTGACAAAGGTGCGGGCACTGAAGCTTTCTTT; cdr3_aa: CSADKGAGTEAFF
v_call: TRBV9; clone_size: NA; j_call: TRBJ2-5; d_call: TRBD2; cdr3_nt: TGTGCCAGCAGCGTAGAAGGCGGGGGCCAAGAGACCCAGTACTTC; cdr3_aa: CASSVEGGGQETQYF
v_call: TRBV5-4; clone_size: few; j_call: TRBJ2-3; d_call: NA; cdr3_nt: TGTGCCAGCAGCTTGTCCGGGGTAGATACGCAGTATTTT; cdr3_aa: CASSLSGVDTQYF
v_call: TRBV20-1; clone_size: NA; j_call: TRBJ1-1; d_call: TRBD1; cdr3_nt: TGCAGTGCTGCCCGGGACAGACGATTGAACACTGAAGCTTTCTTT; cdr3_aa: CSAARDRRLNTEAFF
v_call: TRBV7-9; clone_size: NA; j_call: TRBJ1-2; d_call: NA; cdr3_nt: TGTGCCAGCAGCTTCCAGAACAGTGGCTACACCTTC; cdr3_aa: CASSFQNSGYTF
v_call: TRBV4-3; clone_size: few; j_call: TRBJ1-5; d_call: NA; cdr3_nt: TGCGCCAGCAGCCAAGGACCGGGAGATAGCAATCAGCCCCAGCATTTT; cdr3_aa: CASSQGPGDSNQPQHF
v_call: TRBV5-1; clone_size: many; j_call: TRBJ2-5; d_call: NA; cdr3_nt: TGCGCCAGTACCATCGACAATGCCGAGACCCAGTACTTC; cdr3_aa: CASTIDNAETQYF
v_call: TRBV6-2/TRBV6-3; clone_size: few; j_call: TRBJ2-6; d_call: NA; cdr3_nt: TGTGCCAGCAGTTGGGATCTACCATCTGGGGCCAACGTCCTGACTTTC; cdr3_aa: CASSWDLPSGANVLTF
v_call: TRBV13; clone_size: NA; j_call: TRBJ2-3; d_call: TRBD2; cdr3_nt: TGTGCCAGCAGCTTTCGCCGGGGGGGGTTAGGCACAGATACGCAGTATTTT; cdr3_aa: CASSFRRGGLGTDTQYF
v_call: TRBV11-2; clone_size: NA; j_call: TRBJ2-1; d_call: TRBD2; cdr3_nt: TGTGCCAGCAGCTCTTGGACTAGCGGGGGAGGGAATGAGCAGTTCTTC; cdr3_aa: CASSSWTSGGGNEQFF
v_call: TRBV6-6; clone_size: NA; j_call: TRBJ2-7; d_call: NA; cdr3_nt: TGTGCCAGCAGTTGGGGCAGCGAGCAGTACTTC; cdr3_aa: CASSWGSEQYF
v_call: TRBV7-6; clone_size: once; j_call: TRBJ2-7; d_call: NA; cdr3_nt: TGTGCCAGCAGCATTGGTGACGGTGCCTACGAGCAGTACTTC; cdr3_aa: CASSIGDGAYEQYF
v_call: TRBV4-2; clone_size: NA; j_call: TRBJ2-3; d_call: TRBD2; cdr3_nt: TGTGCCAGCAGCCAAGATCCGGCTAGCGGGGGCTTAGCAGATACGCAGTATTTT; cdr3_aa: CASSQDPASGGLADTQYF
v_call: TRBV20-1; clone_size: NA; j_call: TRBJ2-7; d_call: TRBD2; cdr3_nt: TGCAGTGCTAGAGAACTAGCGGGGGGTACTCTTGACGAGCAGTACTTC; cdr3_aa: CSARELAGGTLDEQYF
v_call: TRBV4-1; clone_size: NA; j_call: TRBJ1-2; d_call: TRBD1; cdr3_nt: TGCGCCAGCAGCCCACGACAGGGGGCTCTACTTTACTCTGGCTACACCTTC; cdr3_aa: CASSPRQGALLYSGYTF
v_call: TRBV29-1; clone_size: NA; j_call: TRBJ2-1; d_call: NA; cdr3_nt: TGCAGCGTTGAAGATCGCTCATCCTACGAGCAGTTCTTC; cdr3_aa: CSVEDRSSYEQFF
v_call: TRBV3-1; clone_size: NA; j_call: TRBJ1-2; d_call: TRBD1; cdr3_nt: TGTGCCAGCAGCCACGGACAGGGGCAGTCCACCTTC; cdr3_aa: CASSHGQGQSTF
v_call: TRBV20-1; clone_size: many; j_call: TRBJ1-2; d_call: TRBD1; cdr3_nt: TGCAGTGCTAGGACAGGGGCGGACTATGGCTACACCTTC; cdr3_aa: CSARTGADYGYTF
v_call: TRBV5-5; clone_size: NA; j_call: TRBJ2-2; d_call: NA; cdr3_nt: TGTGCCAGCAGCTTGACGTTACAGCGAATTCGGACCGGGGAGCTGTTTTTT; cdr3_aa: CASSLTLQRIRTGELFF
v_call: TRBV27; clone_size: NA; j_call: TRBJ2-1; d_call: NA; cdr3_nt: TGTGCCAGCAGTCGGAGGTCCTACAATGAGCAGTTCTTC; cdr3_aa: CASSRRSYNEQFF
v_call: TRBV28; clone_size: NA; j_call: TRBJ1-2; d_call: NA; cdr3_nt: TGTGCCAGCAGTTCCTCCGGGACCGACGACTATGGCTACACCTTC; cdr3_aa: CASSSSGTDDYGYTF
v_call: TRBV20-1; clone_size: NA; j_call: TRBJ2-1; d_call: TRBD2; cdr3_nt: TGCAGTGCTAGAGATCTCGTAGCGGGTCGCACCCGGGAGCAGTTCTTC; cdr3_aa: CSARDLVAGRTREQFF
v_call: TRBV20-1; clone_size: few; j_call: TRBJ2-1; d_call: TRBD2; cdr3_nt: TGCAGTGCTAGACCTTTAGCGGGGGCCTCCTACAATGAGCAGTTCTTC; cdr3_aa: CSARPLAGASYNEQFF
v_call: TRBV6-2/TRBV6-3; clone_size: NA; j_call: TRBJ1-5; d_call: NA; cdr3_nt: TGTGCCAGCAGGCGGGGGACCGTCAATCAGCCCCAGCATTTT; cdr3_aa: CASRRGTVNQPQHF
v_call: TRBV2; clone_size: few; j_call: TRBJ1-4; d_call: TRBD1; cdr3_nt: TGTGCCAGCAGTGAGCCCTTCTACAGGGGCACAACTAATGAAAAACTGTTTTTT; cdr3_aa: CASSEPFYRGTTNEKLFF
v_call: TRBV29-1; clone_size: few; j_call: TRBJ2-7; d_call: NA; cdr3_nt: TGCAGCGTTGAAGGGGACGGGGTAAGCTACGAGCAGTACTTC; cdr3_aa: CSVEGDGVSYEQYF
v_call: TRBV6-2/TRBV6-3; clone_size: NA; j_call: TRBJ1-5; d_call: NA; cdr3_nt: TGTGCCAGCACCGCGGTCGGTGAAAGCAATCAGCCCCAGCATTTT; cdr3_aa: CASTAVGESNQPQHF
v_call: TRBV7-3; clone_size: NA; j_call: TRBJ2-3; d_call: TRBD2; cdr3_nt: TGTGCCAGCAGCGAGGGGACTAGCGCTGATACGCAGTATTTT; cdr3_aa: CASSEGTSADTQYF
v_call: TRBV9; clone_size: NA; j_call: TRBJ1-1; d_call: NA; cdr3_nt: TGTGCCAGCAGCGCCCCTGGGGGGGTTTTTGGCACTGAAGCTTTCTTT; cdr3_aa: CASSAPGGVFGTEAFF
v_call: TRBV24-1; clone_size: NA; j_call: TRBJ2-3; d_call: TRBD1; cdr3_nt: TGTGCCACCAGTGACAGACAGGGTATAATGACAGATACGCAGTATTTT; cdr3_aa: CATSDRQGIMTDTQYF
v_call: TRBV2; clone_size: NA; j_call: TRBJ2-3; d_call: NA; cdr3_nt: TGTGCCAGCCGGGATCTGAGCACAGATACGCAGTATTTT; cdr3_aa: CASRDLSTDTQYF
v_call: TRBV6-6; clone_size: NA; j_call: TRBJ2-3; d_call: TRBD2; cdr3_nt: TGTGCCAGCAGACTCCCGCGGGGGGGAGATACGCAGTATTTT; cdr3_aa: CASRLPRGGDTQYF
v_call: TRBV4-3; clone_size: NA; j_call: TRBJ2-3; d_call: TRBD1; cdr3_nt: TGCGCCAGCAGCCAAGAGGGGACAGGGACAGATACGCAGTATTTT; cdr3_aa: CASSQEGTGTDTQYF
v_call: TRBV4-2; clone_size: NA; j_call: TRBJ1-6; d_call: TRBD1; cdr3_nt: TGTGCCAGCAGCCAAGACCCGCTTCCGGGACAGGGAAATTCGTTACCCCTCCACTTT; cdr3_aa: CASSQDPLPGQGNSLPLHF
v_call: TRBV20-1; clone_size: few; j_call: TRBJ2-5; d_call: TRBD2; cdr3_nt: TGCAGTGTCGAGTCGTTTGGGACTAGCGGGGGGCCTCAAGAGACCCAGTACTTC; cdr3_aa: CSVESFGTSGGPQETQYF
v_call: TRBV5-6; clone_size: once; j_call: TRBJ2-3; d_call: NA; cdr3_nt: TGTGCCAGCAGCTTTTACCACCGCACAGATACGCAGTATTTT; cdr3_aa: CASSFYHRTDTQYF
v_call: TRBV25-1; clone_size: NA; j_call: TRBJ1-4; d_call: TRBD1; cdr3_nt: TGTGCCAGCAGTCCCCGGACAGGGACTAATGAAAAACTGTTTTTT; cdr3_aa: CASSPRTGTNEKLFF
v_call: TRBV6-2/TRBV6-3; clone_size: few; j_call: TRBJ2-1; d_call: TRBD2; cdr3_nt: TGTGCCAGCAGTTTATCTAGCGGGATATCCTACAATGAGCAGTTCTTC; cdr3_aa: CASSLSSGISYNEQFF
v_call: TRBV6-2/TRBV6-3; clone_size: once; j_call: TRBJ1-2; d_call: TRBD1; cdr3_nt: TGTGCCAGCAGACGGGACAGGGGAGTAAACTATGGCTACACCTTC; cdr3_aa: CASRRDRGVNYGYTF
v_call: TRBV11-1; clone_size: once; j_call: TRBJ2-1; d_call: NA; cdr3_nt: TGTGCCAGCAGCTTAGAACGAGGGGTCTTTGACAATGAGCAGTTCTTC; cdr3_aa: CASSLERGVFDNEQFF
v_call: TRBV6-1; clone_size: NA; j_call: TRBJ1-2; d_call: NA; cdr3_nt: TGTGCCAGCACCGAGGTCGAGACAGCTAACTATGGCTACACCTTC; cdr3_aa: CASTEVETANYGYTF
v_call: TRBV6-6; clone_size: NA; j_call: TRBJ2-1; d_call: NA; cdr3_nt: TGTGCCAGCAGTTACGGTCTAGCTGGGAACAATGAGCAGTTCTTC; cdr3_aa: CASSYGLAGNNEQFF
v_call: TRBV6-5; clone_size: NA; j_call: TRBJ2-7; d_call: NA; cdr3_nt: TGTGCCAGCAGCCGCGCGGTGAGTTACGAGCAGTACTTC; cdr3_aa: CASSRAVSYEQYF
v_call: TRBV7-2; clone_size: NA; j_call: TRBJ1-6; d_call: NA; cdr3_nt: TGTGCCAGCAGCTTCGACAGAATCTATAATTCACCCCTCCACTTT; cdr3_aa: CASSFDRIYNSPLHF
v_call: TRBV4-3; clone_size: NA; j_call: TRBJ1-4; d_call: TRBD1; cdr3_nt: TGCGCCAGCAGCCAAGTTGGGACAGGGTATGGAAAACTGTTTTTT; cdr3_aa: CASSQVGTGYGKLFF
v_call: TRBV9; clone_size: NA; j_call: TRBJ1-2; d_call: NA; cdr3_nt: TGTGCCAGCAGCGTAGGGACGACCCCCACCTATGGCTACACCTTC; cdr3_aa: CASSVGTTPTYGYTF
v_call: TRBV7-9; clone_size: NA; j_call: TRBJ2-4; d_call: TRBD1; cdr3_nt: TGTGCCAGCAGCTTAAAGACAGGGGGGGAAGCCAAAAACATTCAGTACTTC; cdr3_aa: CASSLKTGGEAKNIQYF
v_call: TRBV27; clone_size: NA; j_call: TRBJ2-1; d_call: TRBD2; cdr3_nt: TGTGCCAGCAGTTTATCGGGGACTAGAATCGGGCAGTTCTTC; cdr3_aa: CASSLSGTRIGQFF
v_call: TRBV4-2; clone_size: NA; j_call: TRBJ2-3; d_call: NA; cdr3_nt: TGTGCCAGCAGCCCGGGACCTATTGGCACAGATACGCAGTATTTT; cdr3_aa: CASSPGPIGTDTQYF
v_call: TRBV20-1; clone_size: NA; j_call: TRBJ2-1; d_call: TRBD2; cdr3_nt: TGCAGTGCTGAAAGCGGGGGCCACTCCTACAATGAGCAGTTCTTC; cdr3_aa: CSAESGGHSYNEQFF
v_call: TRBV20-1; clone_size: NA; j_call: TRBJ2-1; d_call: NA; cdr3_nt: TGCAGTGCTAGAGTACCAGTGAACAATGAGCAGTTCTTC; cdr3_aa: CSARVPVNNEQFF